Included here is one T cell receptor (beta chain) sequence, with context. Its antigen is not known. V was clipped by 3 bases and J by 10 bases, with 10 bases between them. From germline, CDR1 is MDHEN and CDR2 SYDVKM. The CDR3 loop spans 12 amino acids. These data come from a study of blood T cells in healthy people across ages. Study as a whole: Per two T cells, template switching captured roughly one barcoded beta molecule.

Primers used in a second PCR of roughly 6 to 11 cycles were a sample-barcoded 5' primer and a J-beta primer mix. A template-switch adaptor with 12 random nucleotides tagged each cDNA molecule. TCRdb itself ran the 5' RACE reads through MiXCR, one entry per CDR3 protein. Of about 1.8 million distinct CDR3 sequences detected, around 50% appear once; the ten largest clones hold approximately 2.1%. Study observations and caveats: Roughly linearly, TCR beta diversity per million T cells fell as age increased. It was not known whether donors were CMV positive (a possible confounder of expanded clonotype changes).

This clonotype originated in a woman between 40 and 55 years old in good health. The gene calls are TRBV28 and TRBJ2-1, with D hard to call. Material: blood. CDR3 in amino acids: CASSLVGQEQFF. The CDR3 DNA reads as TGTGCCAGCAGTTTGGTCGGGCAGGAGCAGTTCTTC.